Listed below are T cell receptor beta chains from one sample, sequenced in a study of immune cell composition in non-small cell lung cancer. TCRdb keeps only in-frame clones here, not all; method: immunoSEQ multiplex PCR. The table includes around 7,000 clones, 84% detected once. The sample comprised non-adjacent lung tissue. The receptor source for this set is a human donor with non-small cell lung cancer. Each CDR3 is given with its conserved first and last residue. The D gene is left open where the match is weak. A row's size may be missing; if present it is once, few, many or a size class.

>.|TRBV6-6|TRBJ1-1|.
TGTGCCAGCAGTTACGCACAGATGAACACTGAAGCTTTCTTT
CASSYAQMNTEAFF
>.|TRBV9|TRBJ2-3|.
TGTGCCAGCAGCGCGGATAGCACAGATACGCAGTATTTT
CASSADSTDTQYF
>.|TRBV29-1|TRBJ2-5|.
TGCAGCGTTCAACGGACGGCCAGCGGGACCCAGTACTTC
CSVQRTASGTQYF
>.|TRBV20-1|TRBJ2-5|.
TGCAGTGCTCCAGGAGGTGGGACCCAGTACTTC
CSAPGGGTQYF
>.|TRBV7-2|TRBJ2-1|.
TGTGCCAGCAGCTTTGCCTCTTACAATGAGCAGTTCTTC
CASSFASYNEQFF
>.|TRBV5-1|TRBJ2-3|TRBD2
TGCGCCAGCAGCTTGGCGGGCAGGGACTACCGTAGGACCACAGATACGCAGTATTTT
CASSLAGRDYRRTTDTQYF
>once|TRBV19|TRBJ1-2|TRBD1
TGTGCCAGTAGTATCTGGCCAGGGGGTGCCTATGGCTACACCTTC
CASSIWPGGAYGYTF
>.|TRBV7-9|TRBJ2-3|.
TGTGCCAGCAGCTTAGTGGCAGATACGCAGTATTTT
CASSLVADTQYF
>.|TRBV2|TRBJ1-5|.
TGTGCCAGCAGGGACGGATTCAATCAGCCCCAGCATTTT
CASRDGFNQPQHF
>.|TRBV11-2|TRBJ1-4|TRBD1
TGTGCCAGCAGCCGGTCCGGGACAGCTGGAGAAAAACTGTTTTTT
CASSRSGTAGEKLFF
>.|TRBV4-2|TRBJ1-1|TRBD1
TGTGCCAGCAGCTTTGACAGGGACCTCTCGAACACTGAAGCTTTCTTT
CASSFDRDLSNTEAFF
>.|TRBV7-8|TRBJ2-1|.
TGTGCCAGCAGCTTAGGGGGTGAAGGCAATGAGCAGTTCTTC
CASSLGGEGNEQFF
>few|TRBV11-2|TRBJ2-7|.
TGTGCCAGCAGCCGTAGTATGGGCGAGCAGTACTTC
CASSRSMGEQYF
>.|TRBV7-2|TRBJ1-6|.
TGTGCCAGCAGCGCTTACAGTAGGAATAATTCACCCCTCCACTTT
CASSAYSRNNSPLHF
>.|TRBV11-3|TRBJ1-1|TRBD1
TGTGCCAGCAGCTCGGGACAGGGAAGCCCTGAAGCTTTCTTT
CASSSGQGSPEAFF
>.|TRBV2|TRBJ2-1|.
TGTGCCAGCAGTGCCTCGGCACTAAATGAGCAGTTCTTC
CASSASALNEQFF
>.|TRBV4-3|TRBJ1-5|.
TGCGCCAGCAGCCTAAACAGGGATCAGCCCCAGCATTTT
CASSLNRDQPQHF
>.|TRBV7-2|TRBJ2-7|TRBD1
TGTGCCAGCAGCTTACAACAGGGGGCTGGCGAGCAGTACTTC
CASSLQQGAGEQYF
>.|TRBV6-1|TRBJ2-1|TRBD2
TGTGCCAGCACCGACGGACTAGCCTCACGAGGGAAGTTCTTC
CASTDGLASRGKFF
>.|TRBV11-2|TRBJ2-1|.
TGTGCCAGCAGCTACGAAAACCCGGAGCAGTTCTTC
CASSYENPEQFF
>.|TRBV6-4|TRBJ2-3|.
TGTGCCAGCAGTGACTCTCGTAGGCCGACAGATACGCAGTATTTT
CASSDSRRPTDTQYF
>once|TRBV6-5|TRBJ1-6|TRBD1
TGTGCCAGCAGTTACGAAGTGACAGGGGAATCACCCCTCCACTTT
CASSYEVTGESPLHF
>once|TRBV6-1|TRBJ1-5|.
TGTGCCAGCAGATTGACTAGCAATCAGCCCCAGCATTTT
CASRLTSNQPQHF
>.|TRBV18|TRBJ2-1|.
TGTGCCAGCTCACCGAGGACAGCCCCACCCCCTTACTATGAGCAGTTCTTC
CASSPRTAPPPYYEQFF
>once|TRBV28|TRBJ1-1|TRBD1
TGTGCCAGCAGTTTATACAGGGGAATTGGTGCTTTCTTT
CASSLYRGIGAFF
>.|TRBV7-2|TRBJ2-5|.
TGTGCCAGCAGCTTAGTAGCCAGACAAGAGACCCAGTACTTC
CASSLVARQETQYF
>.|TRBV5-4|TRBJ1-2|.
TGTGCCAGCAGCCCGGACAACCGCCGGGATGGCTACACCTTC
CASSPDNRRDGYTF
>.|TRBV9|TRBJ2-2|.
TGTGCCAGCAGCGTAGCTATACACACCGGGGAGCTGTTTTTT
CASSVAIHTGELFF
>.|TRBV5-1|TRBJ1-1|TRBD1
TGCGCCAGCAGCCCGGACAGGATGAACACTGAAGCTTTCTTT
CASSPDRMNTEAFF
>few|TRBV7-3|TRBJ1-2|.
TGTGCCAGCAGCTTAGAGGACATGGGACGTTATGGCTACACCTTC
CASSLEDMGRYGYTF
>.|TRBV5-4|TRBJ1-1|.
TGTGCCAGCAGCTTTCGGCTAGGGAACACTGAAGCTTTCTTT
CASSFRLGNTEAFF
>.|TRBV5-1|TRBJ2-2|TRBD2
TGCGCCAGCTGTTGGGGACTAGCGGGGGGCCGCGACACCGGGGAGCTGTTTTTT
CASCWGLAGGRDTGELFF
>.|TRBV5-1|TRBJ1-5|.
TGCGCCAGCAGCTTGGACAGCAATCAGCCCCAGCATTTT
CASSLDSNQPQHF
>few|TRBV2|TRBJ1-2|.
TGTGCCAGCAGGCCACAGTCGAGCGGCTATGGCTACACCTTC
CASRPQSSGYGYTF
>.|TRBV18|TRBJ1-3|TRBD1
TGTGCCAGCTCACTCCTCTTAGGGGACAGCTCTGGAAACACCATATATTTT
CASSLLLGDSSGNTIYF
>.|TRBV5-1|TRBJ2-5|TRBD1
TGCGCCAGCAGCTTATACAGGGGGCAAGAGACCCAGTACTTC
CASSLYRGQETQYF
>.|TRBV18|TRBJ1-2|TRBD1
TGTGCCAGCTCCCCAGGGACAGGGGACTATGGCTACACCTTC
CASSPGTGDYGYTF
>.|TRBV18|TRBJ1-6|TRBD1
TGTGCCAGCTCCCCCGGGACAGGGGAGGGGAGCTCCTATAATTCACCCCTCCACTTT
CASSPGTGEGSSYNSPLHF
>.|TRBV7-3|TRBJ1-2|.
TGTGCCAGCAGCCCCTACCTGACGGCTAAGAATGGCTACACCTTC
CASSPYLTAKNGYTF
>.|TRBV6-4|TRBJ2-3|TRBD2
TGTGCCAGCAGTGTTAATAGCGGGGGCGGAAGACCAGATACGCAGTATTTT
CASSVNSGGGRPDTQYF
>few|TRBV4-2|TRBJ2-7|TRBD1
TGTGCCAGCAGCCAGGGACAGACGACCTACGAGCAGTACTTC
CASSQGQTTYEQYF
>.|TRBV7-2|TRBJ1-2|.
TGTGCCAGCAGCTTAGGATGGGAAGGGGGCTACACCTTC
CASSLGWEGGYTF
>.|TRBV30|TRBJ2-1|.
TGTGCCTGGAGTCCCTACTTGCAGTCTGCTGAGCAGTTCTTC
CAWSPYLQSAEQFF
>.|TRBV7-2|TRBJ2-3|TRBD2
TGTGCCAGCAGCTTAGCAGGACTAGCGGGGGCCGGGGCAGATACGCAGTATTTT
CASSLAGLAGAGADTQYF
>.|TRBV2|TRBJ2-5|.
TGTGCCAGCAGTGGAGGGGTCCAAGAGACCCAGTACTTC
CASSGGVQETQYF
>.|TRBV19|TRBJ1-5|.
TGTGCCAGTAGTGCCGTCCTTTGGGGGGAAAGCAATCAGCCCCAGCATTTT
CASSAVLWGESNQPQHF
>.|TRBV5-1|TRBJ1-3|TRBD1
TGCGCCAGCAGCTTGGCCGACAGGGGAAATGGAAACACCATATATTTT
CASSLADRGNGNTIYF
>.|TRBV7-8|TRBJ2-1|.
TGTGCCAGCAGCTTAGATAGGGGATCCTACAATGAGCAGTTCTTC
CASSLDRGSYNEQFF
>.|TRBV11-1|TRBJ2-1|.
TGTGCCAGCAGCTCAGGCCGGAGAGCCCTCCAGGTTAATGAGCAGTTCTTC
CASSSGRRALQVNEQFF
>once|TRBV7-2|TRBJ2-7|.
TGTGCCAGCAGTCTTTCTTACGAGCAGTACTTC
CASSLSYEQYF
>.|TRBV7-2|TRBJ2-7|.
TGTGCCAGCAGCCGACAGGATCGGCTGCGAGAGCAGTACTTC
CASSRQDRLREQYF
>.|TRBV11-1|TRBJ2-3|TRBD2
TGTGCCAGCAGCCCGACTCGGGGGGGGGCCGCTGATACGCAGTATTTT
CASSPTRGGAADTQYF
>.|TRBV11-2|TRBJ1-5|.
TGTGCCAGCAGCCCGACAAGATATAGCAATCAGCCCCAGCATTTT
CASSPTRYSNQPQHF
>.|TRBV19|TRBJ1-1|.
TGTGCCAGTAGTAATAGACAAAGGGAAAACACTGAAGCTTTCTTT
CASSNRQRENTEAFF
>.|TRBV6-5|TRBJ2-7|TRBD1
TGTGCCAGCAGCACCATTGGACAGGTCTACGAGCAGTACTTC
CASSTIGQVYEQYF
>.|TRBV5-1|TRBJ2-5|TRBD2
TGCGCCAGTCCTCAGACTAGCGGGGACCTTCGGGGGACCCAGTACTTC
CASPQTSGDLRGTQYF
>.|TRBV6-5|TRBJ1-5|TRBD1
TGTGCCAGCAGTTACACAGGGGTGGGGAATCAGCCCCAGCATTTT
CASSYTGVGNQPQHF
>.|TRBV4-3|TRBJ1-2|.
TGCGCCAGCAGCCCGGCGCAGGGCCGTGGAATCGGCTACACCTTC
CASSPAQGRGIGYTF